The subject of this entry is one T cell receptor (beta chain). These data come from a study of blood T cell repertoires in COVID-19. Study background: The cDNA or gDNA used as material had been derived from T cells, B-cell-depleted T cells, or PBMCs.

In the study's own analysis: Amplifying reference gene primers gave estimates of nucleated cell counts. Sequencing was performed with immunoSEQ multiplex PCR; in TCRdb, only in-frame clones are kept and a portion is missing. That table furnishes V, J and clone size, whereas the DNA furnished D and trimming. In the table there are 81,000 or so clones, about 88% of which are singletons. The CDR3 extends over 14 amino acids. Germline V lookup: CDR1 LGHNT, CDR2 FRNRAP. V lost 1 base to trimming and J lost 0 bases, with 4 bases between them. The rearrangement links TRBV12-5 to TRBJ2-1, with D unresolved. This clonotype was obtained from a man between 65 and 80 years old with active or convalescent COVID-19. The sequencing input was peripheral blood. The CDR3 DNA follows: TGTGCTAGTGGTTTGGGGAGCTCCTACAATGAGCAGTTCTTC. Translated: CASGLGSSYNEQFF.